The next 20 T cell receptor beta chains were all read from a single sample in a study of radiotherapy plus CTLA-4 blockade in lung cancer. Clones were sequenced by immunoSEQ multiplex PCR, and TCRdb holds only the in-frame ones, with some missing. The sample has roughly 86,000 clones; around 83% are singletons. The sequenced sample was peripheral blood, obtained from a patient treated with radiotherapy plus ipilimumab. The receptors were gathered from a human donor with non-small cell lung cancer who had stable disease on radiotherapy plus ipilimumab.

The chain carries TRBV30 and TRBJ1-6; a possible D gene is TRBD1 (5 bases). Deletions cut 5 bases from V and 6 bases from J, with 11 bases between. CDR3 length: 13 residues. The germline V gene has CDR1 GTSNPN and CDR2 SVGIG (reference sequence). Here the CDR3 reads CAWGAVTNSPLHF. The CDR3 DNA is TGTGCCTGGGGGGCGGTTACTAATTCACCCCTCCACTTT.

The chain joins TRBV4-1 to TRBJ2-5, with 9 bases lining up with TRBD1. The length of the CDR3 is 17 residues. V lost 0 bases and J lost 4; bases outside the gene matches: 9. The germline V gene has CDR1 MGHRA and CDR2 YSYEKL. The CDR3 bases are TGCGCCAGCAGCCAAGATTTGACAGGGGGGTTACGAGAGACCCAGTACTTC. Its translation: CASSQDLTGGLRETQYF.

The chain employs TRBV7-3 and TRBJ2-1, with 10 bases identical to TRBD2. Germline V gene data show CDR1 as SGHTA and CDR2 as FQGTGA. The CDR3 consists of 19 residues. Trimming took 2 bases from V and 0 from J; bases not matched to a gene: 10. CDR3 coding DNA: TGTGCCAGCAGCTTACTAGCGGGAGTCCTGAATAGCTCCTACAATGAGCAGTTCTTC. This codes for CASSLLAGVLNSSYNEQFF.

The chain links TRBV2 to TRBJ1-4, with a tentative D call TRBD1 (5 bases). The V end lost 10 bases, the J end lost 7 bases, and 22 bases lay between the germline ends. The CDR3 runs 15 residues. Germline lookup yields CDR1 SNHLY and CDR2 FYNNEI. The CDR3 DNA reads TGTGCCACGAGCACGCGGGGGTCCTCTGGTGAAAAACTGTTTTTT. As protein: CATSTRGSSGEKLFF.

The CDR3 here is CASSYPGTNSYNEQFF. The DNA for the CDR3 is TGCGCCAGCAGTTACCCCGGGACAAACTCCTACAATGAGCAGTTCTTC. The chain joins TRBV5-1 to TRBJ2-1; perhaps TRBD1 as D (6 bases). Germline V gives CDR1 SGHRS, CDR2 YFSETQ. The CDR3 has 16 amino acids. Deletions cut 5 bases from V and 0 bases from J, with 15 bases between.

The rearrangement links TRBV9 to TRBJ2-1, with 9 bases aligning to TRBD2. Germline CDR1 is SGDLS and CDR2 is YYNGEE. This CDR3 has 19 residues. With 3 bases clipped from V and 0 bases from J, the junction kept 13 bases outside the gene matches. The CDR3 DNA reads TGTGCCAGCAGCGCGGCCGGGACTAGCAACCGGAGCTCCTACAATGAGCAGTTCTTC. Translating gives CASSAAGTSNRSSYNEQFF.

This chain connects TRBV7-8 to TRBJ2-3; TRBD2 matches 9 bases. Germline V gene data show CDR1 as SGHVS and CDR2 as FQNEAQ. There are 17 residues in the CDR3. Trimming cost V 5 bases and J 3 bases; bases outside gene matches: 12. The CDR3 coding sequence is TGTGCCAGCAGCCAGCCCTACTGGCGGGGGGGTACAGATACGCAGTATTTT. This encodes CASSQPYWRGGTDTQYF.

The chain joins TRBV7-3 to TRBJ2-1, with TRBD2 matching over 11 bases. The V gene's germline CDR1 is SGHTA and CDR2 FQGTGA. Unmatched junction bases numbered 2, after V lost 5 bases and J lost 2 bases. CDR3 length equals 15 residues. This CDR3 reads CASSIAGGTYNEQFF. In DNA form, the CDR3 reads TGTGCCAGCAGCATAGCGGGAGGGACCTACAATGAGCAGTTCTTC.

This clone appeared once. The chain is built from TRBV7-3 and TRBJ2-3; the D gene is possibly TRBD1 (6 bases). Between the trimmed V and J ends, which lost 3 bases and 3 bases, there was a span of 13 bases. CDR1 and CDR2 from the germline V gene are SGHTA and FQGTGA. The CDR3 has 15 amino acids. The CDR3 bases are TGTGCCAGCAGCTTCGGAACAGGGTGGACAGATACGCAGTATTTT. Residues: CASSFGTGWTDTQYF. The whole variable domain, remainder taken from reference TRBV7-3 and TRBJ2-3, is GAGVSQTPSNKVTEKGKYVELRCDPISGHTALYWYRQSLGQGPEFLIYFQGTGAADDSGLPNDRFFAVRPEGSVSTLKIQRTERGDSAVYLCASSFGTGWTDTQYFGPGTRLTVL.

CDR3 nucleotides: TGTGCCAGCAGCCCCGGGAGCCAGCCCCAGCATTTT. It codes for CASSPGSQPQHF. The rearrangement links TRBV6-6 to TRBJ1-5; D call uncertain. CDR1 and CDR2 (germline): MNHNY, SVGAGI (reference sequence). There are 12 residues in the CDR3. V was cut by 6 bases and J by 7 bases, with 10 bases left in between.

Note on this clone: The junction departs from germline at one end; a sequencing error may be responsible. The chain employs TRBV6-5 and TRBJ2-7, with D perhaps given as TRBD1 or TRBD2 (5 bases each). CDR1 is MNHEY, CDR2 SVGAGI, per germline. This CDR3 is 12 amino acids long. For the CDR3, the DNA is TGTGCCAGCAGTGGTCGGGACCGTGACTTCCTCTTC. It translates to CASSGRDRDFLF.

V usage is TRBV5-4 and J usage is TRBJ1-5, with D tentatively TRBD1 (6 bases). V lost 0 bases and J lost 11, with 15 bases in between. This CDR3 contains 14 residues. Germline V gene data show CDR1 as SGHNT and CDR2 as YYREEE (reference sequence). CDR3 nucleotide sequence: TGTGCCAGCAGCTTGGCAGGGGTCGAGGGGTCCCAGCATTTT. Its protein is CASSLAGVEGSQHF.

The chain combines TRBV7-2 with TRBJ2-5; a possible D gene is TRBD1 (6 bases). The tail of the sequence fits TRBJ2-7 better, so the J call may be wrong. The CDR3 contains 13 residues. Germline values: CDR1 SGHTA, CDR2 FQGNSA. CDR3 protein: CASSTDRAYEQYF. The CDR3 nucleotides read TGTGCCAGCAGCACGGACAGAGCCTACGAGCAGTACTTC.

The V and J genes are TRBV4-2 and TRBJ2-7; TRBD2 aligns across 13 bases. CDR3 length: 19 amino acids. CDR1 and CDR2 (germline): LGHNA, YNFKEQ. Trimming at V came to 1 base and at J to 3 bases, leaving 12 bases not matched to a gene. CDR3: CASSQGPGTSGAWGYEQYF. Here the CDR3 DNA reads TGTGCCAGCAGCCAAGGTCCCGGGACTAGCGGGGCTTGGGGCTACGAGCAGTACTTC.

The chain is built from TRBV5-1 and TRBJ2-3; 7 nucleotides match TRBD2. This CDR3 region has 15 residues. In germline, CDR1 is SGHRS, CDR2 YFSETQ. Trimming cost V 3 bases and J 2 bases; bases outside gene matches: 6. CDR3 residues: CASSSTGTNTDTQYF. The CDR3 DNA is TGCGCCAGCAGCTCAACCGGGACTAACACAGATACGCAGTATTTT.

The chain joins TRBV6-1 to TRBJ2-1; no clear D. V lost 5 bases to trimming and J lost 9 bases, with 11 bases between them. In germline, CDR1 is MNHNS, CDR2 SASEGT. The CDR3 covers 12 residues. CDR3 protein: CASSYWGGEQFF. In DNA, the CDR3 is TGTGCCAGCAGTTATTGGGGTGGTGAGCAGTTCTTC.

V and J are TRBV7-9 and TRBJ2-1; 8 bases line up with TRBD1. The CDR3 is 14 residues long. With 3 bases clipped from V and 9 bases from J, the junction kept 7 bases outside the gene matches. CDR1 SEHNR and CDR2 FQNEAQ come from the germline V gene (reference sequence). The CDR3 coding sequence is TGTGCCAGCAGCTTTGGGGCAGGGGGCGGTGAGCAGTTCTTC. Its translation is CASSFGAGGGEQFF.

The chain is built from TRBV7-2 and TRBJ1-6, with 7 bases fitting TRBD1. This CDR3 has 14 residues. CDR1 is SGHTA, CDR2 FQGNSA, per germline. The J segment lost 7 bases and the V segment lost 3 bases, leaving 3 bases of the junction unmatched. This chain's CDR3 is CASSLGQTNSPLHF. CDR3 sequence (DNA): TGTGCCAGCAGCTTGGGACAGACCAATTCACCCCTCCACTTT.

The CDR3 DNA is TGTGCCAGCAGTACACCACCCTACGAGCAGTACTTC. It codes for CASSTPPYEQYF. The rearrangement joins TRBV28 to TRBJ2-7; D gene unclear. Germline values: CDR1 MDHEN, CDR2 SYDVKM. This CDR3 is 12 amino acids long. Trimming shortened V by 5 bases and J by 2 bases, and 7 bases separated the two germline ends.

V and J are TRBV11-2 and TRBJ2-7; the D gene is possibly TRBD1 (7 bases). Germline V lookup: CDR1 SGHAT, CDR2 FQNNGV. The germline V and J ends were trimmed by 4 bases and 6 bases, with 13 bases remaining between them. This CDR3 spans 13 amino acids. The CDR3, as DNA: TGTGCCAGCAGCTCATACAGGGGAGGCGAGCAGTACTTC. Translated, it gives CASSSYRGGEQYF.